The next 18 T cell receptor beta chains were all read from a single sample in a study of T cells in women clearing cervical HPV infection. Method: immunoSEQ multiplex PCR; TCRdb's copy keeps in-frame clones and lacks some. Found here are tens of thousands of clones; the top ten clones hold about 7.7%. What was sequenced was blood buffy coat. The receptors originated from a woman between 18 and 70 years old with a cervical HPV16 infection that either progressed to CIN3+ or cleared (not recorded which).

As to this clone: Germline and junction disagree at one end, which may indicate a read error. The read finishes 3 residues shy of the CDR3 end, and the germline J gene is used to complete it. This chain connects TRBV5-6 to TRBJ2-2; 8 bases are shared with TRBD1. CDR3 length: 15 residues. Germline lookup yields CDR1 SGHDT and CDR2 YYEEEE. CDR3 bases read: TGTGCCAGCAGATTGGACAGGGCCGGCACCGGGGAG. Translation: CASRLDRAGTGE. In full, the CDR3 is CASRLDRAGTGELFF.

Concerning this clone itself: The CDR3 end falls 3 residues outside the read, so it is completed with the germline J gene. This chain joins TRBV6-2 or TRBV6-3 and TRBJ2-3; 10 bases match TRBD1. Per germline, CDR1 MNHEY and CDR2 SVGEGT. The CDR3 covers 17 residues. The CDR3 spells CASSPLGQGVFQETQYF. Partial CDR3 DNA: TGTGCCAGCAGCCCCTTAGGACAGGGGGTATTTCAAGAGACG.

In regard to this clone: The CDR3 end is not reached by the read, which stops 3 residues before it; the germline J gene fills it in. This sample includes further DNA sequences coding for the same CDR3. The chain carries TRBV7-9 and TRBJ1-1; D unclear. The CDR3 is 13 amino acids. Germline assignment: CDR1 SEHNR and CDR2 FQNEAQ (reference sequence). CDR3 region: CASSLSRKETAFF. The sequenced part of the CDR3 DNA is TGTGCCAGCAGCTTAAGCAGGAAAGAGACA.

Concerning this clone itself: The read stops 3 residues short of the end of the CDR3; the missing end is completed from the germline J gene. The V gene is TRBV19, the J gene TRBJ2-1, with 9 bases aligning to TRBD2. Germline loops: CDR1 LNHDA, CDR2 SQIVND (reference sequence). The V and J ends lost 6 bases and 4 bases, in that order; junction bases with no gene match: 7. The CDR3 extends over 15 amino acids. The part of the CDR3 DNA that was read is TGTGCCAGTAGACTCGCGGGGGGGCCTTACAATGAG. It encodes CASRLAGGPYNE. The CDR3, in full, reads CASRLAGGPYNEQFF.

CDR3 sequence reads: CASSQGPINEKLFF. CDR3 DNA, as far as it was read: TGTGCCAGCAGCCAGGGGCCGATTAATGAAAAA. This chain uses TRBV5-4 with TRBJ1-4, with D tentatively TRBD1 (6 bases). The missing CDR3 end, 3 residues past where the read stops, is filled in from the germline J gene. The germline V and J ends were trimmed by 4 bases and 4 bases, with 11 bases remaining between them. Germline CDR1 SGHNT, CDR2 YYREEE (reference sequence). CDR3 length: 14 residues.

On this clone: The read terminates 3 residues before the CDR3 end, so the remaining end is supplied by the germline J gene. The J gene is TRBJ1-6, the V gene TRBV2; tentative D call: TRBD1 (6 bases). CDR3 length equals 16 residues. Germline assignment: CDR1 SNHLY and CDR2 FYNNEI. V lost 8 bases and J lost 0, with 14 bases in between. The CDR3 bases that were read are TGTGCCAGCTTCCAAGGGGGGGTCTCCTATAATTCACCC. As protein: CASFQGGVSYNSP. The whole CDR3 protein is CASFQGGVSYNSPLHF.

Comments on this clone: The CDR3 end is not reached by the read, which stops 3 residues before it; the germline J gene fills it in. The chain employs TRBV29-1 and TRBJ1-5; TRBD1 matches at 11 bases. The length of the CDR3 is 13 residues. The germline CDR1 and CDR2 sequences are SQVTM and ANQGSEA. The V and J ends lost 4 bases and 5 bases, in that order; junction bases with no gene match: 1. CDR3 bases read: TGCAGCGTTGGGGACAGGGGGGATCAGCCC. Translation gives CSVGDRGDQP. Given in full, the CDR3 is CSVGDRGDQPQHF. The complete variable domain, with remaining parts taken from reference TRBV29-1 and TRBJ1-5, reads SAVISQKPSRDICQRGTSLTIQCQVDSQVTMMFWYRQQPGQSLTLIATANQGSEATYESGFVIDKFPISRPNLTFSTLTVSNMSPEDSSIYLCSVGDRGDQPQHFGDGTRLSIL.

As concerns this clone: The missing CDR3 end, 3 residues past where the read stops, is filled in from the germline J gene. This chain links TRBV19 with TRBJ2-3, with 12 positions matching TRBD2. Germline-derived CDR1 and CDR2 are LNHDA and SQIVND (reference sequence). The CDR3 loop spans 19 amino acids. The CDR3 reads CASSPRPLTSGGGQETQYF. The covered CDR3 bases are TGTGCCAGTAGTCCACGACCCTTGACTAGCGGGGGAGGCCAAGAGACG.

Details on this clone: The observed sequence ends 3 residues before the CDR3 terminus, with the missing tail filled in from the germline J gene. The chain combines TRBV6-2 or TRBV6-3 with TRBJ2-3, with 7 bases fitting TRBD1. Looked up from germline, CDR1 is MNHEY and CDR2 is SVGEGT. This CDR3 has 17 residues. The CDR3 here is CASSYTHGQELQEAQYF. Partial CDR3 DNA: TGTGCCAGCAGTTACACGCATGGACAGGAGTTACAAGAGGCG.

Concerning this clone: The read ends 3 residues before the CDR3 terminus; that terminus is restored from the germline J gene. This chain connects TRBV19 to TRBJ2-7; 10 bases agree with TRBD2. Trimming removed 7 bases from V and 4 bases from J; junction bases left unmatched: 7. The V gene's germline CDR1 is LNHDA and CDR2 SQIVND (reference sequence). The CDR3 contains 14 residues. CDR3 residues: CASKEAGGPYEQYF. The DNA read from the CDR3 is TGTGCCAGTAAAGAAGCGGGGGGGCCTTACGAG.

On this clone itself: A junction end diverges from the germline sequence, so it may reflect a read error. The read finishes 3 residues shy of the CDR3 end, and the germline J gene is used to complete it. The chain combines TRBV4-2 with TRBJ1-5; 8 bases are a match to TRBD1. The length of the CDR3 is 15 residues. Germline CDR1 reads LGHNA; CDR2 reads YNFKEQ. CDR3 protein: CASSQGTGENQPQHF. CDR3 bases read: TGCGCCAGCAGCCAAGGGACAGGTGAGAATCAGCCC.

Regarding this clone: The sequenced fragment ends 3 residues before the CDR3 boundary, so the rest is inferred from the germline J gene. The rearrangement uses TRBV5-6 and TRBJ1-1, with D possibly TRBD1 on 5 matching bases. The CDR3 sequence is 13 residues long. V was cut by 4 bases and J by 4 bases, with 11 bases left in between. Germline CDR1 and CDR2: SGHDT and YYEEEE. The sequenced part of the CDR3 DNA is TGTGCCAGCAGCGGTCGGGGGATCACTGAA. This codes for CASSGRGITE. Given in full, the CDR3 is CASSGRGITEAFF.

Notes on this clone: The missing CDR3 end, 3 residues past where the read stops, is filled in from the germline J gene. The rearrangement links TRBV7-6 to TRBJ2-7, with TRBD1 identical over 11 bases. This CDR3 comprises 18 residues. The germline CDR1 and CDR2 sequences are SGHVS and FNYEAQ. J was trimmed by 1 base and V by 2 bases; bases with no gene match: 10. CDR3 bases read: TGTGCCAGCAGCTTATCGGTCACCGGGACAGGGGGTTCCTACGAG. Protein sequence: CASSLSVTGTGGSYE. The whole CDR3 reads CASSLSVTGTGGSYEQYF.

Concerning this clone: The read ends 3 residues shy of where the CDR3 ends; the end is completed using the germline J gene. This chain uses TRBV11-2 with TRBJ2-7; 9 nucleotides agree with TRBD1. This CDR3 has 15 amino acids. The germline V gene encodes CDR1 SGHAT and CDR2 FQNNGV. The V segment lost 2 bases and the J segment 4 bases; nucleotides outside the gene matches: 6. The sequenced part of the CDR3 DNA is TGTGCCAGCAGCTTACGAGGGACAGGGATTTACGAG. As protein: CASSLRGTGIYE. The complete CDR3 reads CASSLRGTGIYEQYF.

In the case of this clone: Coverage ceases 3 residues before the CDR3 finishes, and the germline J gene fills in the end. The chain recombines TRBV19 with TRBJ1-2, with 10 bases matching TRBD1. This CDR3 has 15 residues. Germline V gives CDR1 LNHDA, CDR2 SQIVND (reference sequence). The CDR3: CASARGDRGLYDYTF. The sequenced CDR3 bases are TGTGCCAGCGCAAGGGGGGACAGGGGCCTCTACGAC. The whole variable domain, filled in from reference TRBV19 and TRBJ1-2, reads DGGITQSPKYLFRKEGQNVTLSCEQNLNHDAMYWYRQDPGQGLRLIYYSQIVNDFQKGDIAEGYSVSREKKESFPLTVTSAQKNPTAFYLCASARGDRGLYDYTFGSGTRLTVV.

Comment on this clone: The observed sequence ends 3 residues before the CDR3 terminus, with the missing tail filled in from the germline J gene. The V and J genes are TRBV4-1 and TRBJ1-5, with a tentative D call TRBD1 (6 bases). There are 16 residues in the CDR3. Per the germline V gene, CDR1 is MGHRA and CDR2 is YSYEKL. Trimming cost V 1 base and J 0 bases, with 10 bases left between them. The part of the CDR3 DNA that was read is TGCGCCAGCAGCCAAGGGATACAGGGTAGCAATCAGCCC. Residues: CASSQGIQGSNQP. The complete CDR3 sequence is CASSQGIQGSNQPQHF.

As for this clone: The read ends 3 residues early relative to the CDR3; the germline J gene fills the gap. The genes are TRBV2 and TRBJ1-2; no clear D gene. CDR3 length equals 13 residues. Germline CDR1 reads SNHLY; CDR2 reads FYNNEI. The sequenced CDR3 bases are TGTGCCACCAGGCTCTTAGTATCCTACGAC. Residues: CATRLLVSYD. The CDR3 in its entirety is CATRLLVSYDYTF. Full variable domain (missing parts from reference TRBV2 and TRBJ1-2): EPEVTQTPSHQVTQMGQEVILRCVPISNHLYFYWYRQILGQKVEFLVSFYNNEISEKSEIFDDQFSVERPDGSNFTLKIRSTKLEDSAMYFCATRLLVSYDYTFGSGTRLTVV.

CDR3 loop: CAWGYRGPNEKLFF. The sequenced CDR3 bases are TGTGCCTGGGGGTACAGGGGGCCTAATGAAAAA. J is TRBJ1-4 and V is TRBV30; 9 nucleotides match TRBD1. Read data end 3 residues before the CDR3 end; the end is taken from the germline J gene. V lost 5 bases, J lost 3 bases, and 4 bases stayed unmatched. Germline V gene data show CDR1 as GTSNPN and CDR2 as SVGIG (reference sequence). The CDR3 length is 14 residues.